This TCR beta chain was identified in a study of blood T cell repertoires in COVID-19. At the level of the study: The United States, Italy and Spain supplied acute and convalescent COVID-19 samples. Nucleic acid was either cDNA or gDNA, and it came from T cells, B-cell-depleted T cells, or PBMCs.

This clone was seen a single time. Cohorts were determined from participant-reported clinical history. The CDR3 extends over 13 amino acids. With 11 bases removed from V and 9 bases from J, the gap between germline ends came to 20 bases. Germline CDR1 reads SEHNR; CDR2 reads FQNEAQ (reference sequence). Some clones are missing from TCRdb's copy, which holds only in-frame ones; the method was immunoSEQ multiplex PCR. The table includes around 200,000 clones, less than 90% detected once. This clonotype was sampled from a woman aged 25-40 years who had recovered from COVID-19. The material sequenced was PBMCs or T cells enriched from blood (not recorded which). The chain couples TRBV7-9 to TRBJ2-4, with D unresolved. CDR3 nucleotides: TGTGCCGGCGGCGGCGATTGGTTTGGCATTCAGTACTTC. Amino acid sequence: CAGGGDWFGIQYF.